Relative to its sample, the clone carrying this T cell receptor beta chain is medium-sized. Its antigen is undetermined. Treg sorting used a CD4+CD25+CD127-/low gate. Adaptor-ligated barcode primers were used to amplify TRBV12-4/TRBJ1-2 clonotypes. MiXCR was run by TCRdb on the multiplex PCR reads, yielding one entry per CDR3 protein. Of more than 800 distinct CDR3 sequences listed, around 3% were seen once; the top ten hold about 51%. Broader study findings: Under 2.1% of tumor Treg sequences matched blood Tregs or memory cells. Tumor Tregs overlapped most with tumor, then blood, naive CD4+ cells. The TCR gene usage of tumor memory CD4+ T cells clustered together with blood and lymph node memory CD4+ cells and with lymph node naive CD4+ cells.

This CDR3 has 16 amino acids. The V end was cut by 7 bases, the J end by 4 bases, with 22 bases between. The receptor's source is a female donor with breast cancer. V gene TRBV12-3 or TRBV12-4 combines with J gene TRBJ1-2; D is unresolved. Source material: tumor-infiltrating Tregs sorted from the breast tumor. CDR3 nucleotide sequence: TGTGCCAGCACCGTAGCCCTCGGCACATCCTCCTATGGCTACACCTTC. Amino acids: CASTVALGTSSYGYTF.